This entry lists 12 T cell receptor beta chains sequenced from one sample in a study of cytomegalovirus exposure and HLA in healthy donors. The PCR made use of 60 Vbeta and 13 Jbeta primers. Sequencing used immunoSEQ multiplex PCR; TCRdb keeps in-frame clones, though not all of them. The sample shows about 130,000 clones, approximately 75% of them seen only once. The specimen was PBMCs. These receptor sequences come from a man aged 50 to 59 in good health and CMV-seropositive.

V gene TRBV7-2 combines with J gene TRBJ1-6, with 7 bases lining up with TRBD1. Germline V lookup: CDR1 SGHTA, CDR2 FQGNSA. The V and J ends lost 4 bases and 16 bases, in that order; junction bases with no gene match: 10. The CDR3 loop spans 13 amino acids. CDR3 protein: CASSWGDSRVLHF. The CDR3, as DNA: TGTGCCAGCAGCTGGGGGGACAGTCGGGTACTCCACTTT.

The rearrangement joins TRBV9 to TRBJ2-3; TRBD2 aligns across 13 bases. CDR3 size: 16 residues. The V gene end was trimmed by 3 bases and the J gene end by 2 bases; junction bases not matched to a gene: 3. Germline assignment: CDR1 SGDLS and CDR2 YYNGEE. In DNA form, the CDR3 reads TGTGCCAGCAGCGCAGGACTAGCGGGAGTCACAGATACGCAGTATTTT. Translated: CASSAGLAGVTDTQYF.

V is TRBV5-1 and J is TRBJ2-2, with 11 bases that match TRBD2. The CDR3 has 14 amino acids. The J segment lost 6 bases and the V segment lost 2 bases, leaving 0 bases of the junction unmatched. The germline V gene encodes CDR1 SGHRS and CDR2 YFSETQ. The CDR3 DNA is TGCGCCAGCAGCTTACTAGCGGGAGCCGGGGAGCTGTTTTTT. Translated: CASSLLAGAGELFF.

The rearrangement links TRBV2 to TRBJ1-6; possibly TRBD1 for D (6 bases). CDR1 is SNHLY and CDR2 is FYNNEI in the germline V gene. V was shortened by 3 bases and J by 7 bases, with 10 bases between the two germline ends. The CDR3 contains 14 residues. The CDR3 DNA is TGTGCCAGCAGTGATGAGGGGGGGAATTCACCCCTCCACTTT. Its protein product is CASSDEGGNSPLHF.

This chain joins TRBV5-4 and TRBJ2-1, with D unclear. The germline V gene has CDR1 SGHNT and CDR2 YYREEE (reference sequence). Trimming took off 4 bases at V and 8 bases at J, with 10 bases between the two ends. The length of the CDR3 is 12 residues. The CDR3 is CASSRDSDEQFF. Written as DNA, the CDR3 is TGTGCCAGCAGCCGTGACTCGGATGAGCAGTTCTTC.

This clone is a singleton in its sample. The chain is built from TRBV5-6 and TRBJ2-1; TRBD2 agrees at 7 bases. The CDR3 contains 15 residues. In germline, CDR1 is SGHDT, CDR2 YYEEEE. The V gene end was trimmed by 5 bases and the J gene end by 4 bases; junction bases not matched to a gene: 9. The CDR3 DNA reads TGTGCCAGCAGGGCCCTAGGGCGGGGGTACAATGAGCAGTTCTTC. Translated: CASRALGRGYNEQFF.

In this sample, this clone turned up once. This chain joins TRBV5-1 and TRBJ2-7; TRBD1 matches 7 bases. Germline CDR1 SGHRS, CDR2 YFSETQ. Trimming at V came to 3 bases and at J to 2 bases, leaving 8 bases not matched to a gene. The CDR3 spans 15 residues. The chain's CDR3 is CASSSRSTGPYEQYF. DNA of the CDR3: TGCGCCAGCAGCTCCAGATCGACAGGGCCCTACGAGCAGTACTTC. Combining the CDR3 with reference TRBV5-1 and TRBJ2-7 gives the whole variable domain KAGVTQTPRYLIKTRGQQVTLSCSPISGHRSVSWYQQTPGQGLQFLFEYFSETQRNKGNFPGRFSGRQFSNSRSEMNVSTLELGDSALYLCASSSRSTGPYEQYFGPGTRLTVT.

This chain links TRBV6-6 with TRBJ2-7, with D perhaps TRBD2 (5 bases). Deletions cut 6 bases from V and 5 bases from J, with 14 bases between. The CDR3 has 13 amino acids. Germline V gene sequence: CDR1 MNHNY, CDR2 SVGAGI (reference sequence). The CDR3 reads CASSPRDRDEQYF. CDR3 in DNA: TGTGCCAGCAGCCCCCGGGATAGGGACGAGCAGTACTTC.

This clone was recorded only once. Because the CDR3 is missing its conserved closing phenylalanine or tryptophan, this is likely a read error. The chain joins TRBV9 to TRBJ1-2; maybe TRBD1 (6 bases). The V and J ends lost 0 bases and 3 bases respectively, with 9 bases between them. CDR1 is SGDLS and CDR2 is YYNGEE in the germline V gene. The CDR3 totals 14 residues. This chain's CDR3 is CASSVEHRDYGYTL. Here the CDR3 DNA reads TGTGCCAGCAGCGTAGAACACAGGGACTATGGCTACACCCTC.

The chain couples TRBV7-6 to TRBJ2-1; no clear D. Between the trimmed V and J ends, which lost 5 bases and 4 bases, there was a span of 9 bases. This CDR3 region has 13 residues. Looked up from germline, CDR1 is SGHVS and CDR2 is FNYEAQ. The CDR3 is CASSTQSYNEQFF. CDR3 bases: TGTGCCAGCAGCACACAGAGTTACAATGAGCAGTTCTTC.

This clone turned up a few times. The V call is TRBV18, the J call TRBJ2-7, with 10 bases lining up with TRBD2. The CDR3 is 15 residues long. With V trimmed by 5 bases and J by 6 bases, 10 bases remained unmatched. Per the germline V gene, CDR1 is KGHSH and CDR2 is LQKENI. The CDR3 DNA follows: TGTGCCAGCTCAACTACACAGCGGGAGGGATCCGAGCAGTACTTC. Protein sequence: CASSTTQREGSEQYF.

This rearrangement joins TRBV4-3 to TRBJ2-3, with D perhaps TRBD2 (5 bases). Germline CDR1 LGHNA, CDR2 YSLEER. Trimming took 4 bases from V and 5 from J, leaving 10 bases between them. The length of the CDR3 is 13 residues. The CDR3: CASSLRAGDTQYF. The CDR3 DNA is TGCGCCAGCAGCCTGAGGGCGGGAGATACGCAGTATTTT.